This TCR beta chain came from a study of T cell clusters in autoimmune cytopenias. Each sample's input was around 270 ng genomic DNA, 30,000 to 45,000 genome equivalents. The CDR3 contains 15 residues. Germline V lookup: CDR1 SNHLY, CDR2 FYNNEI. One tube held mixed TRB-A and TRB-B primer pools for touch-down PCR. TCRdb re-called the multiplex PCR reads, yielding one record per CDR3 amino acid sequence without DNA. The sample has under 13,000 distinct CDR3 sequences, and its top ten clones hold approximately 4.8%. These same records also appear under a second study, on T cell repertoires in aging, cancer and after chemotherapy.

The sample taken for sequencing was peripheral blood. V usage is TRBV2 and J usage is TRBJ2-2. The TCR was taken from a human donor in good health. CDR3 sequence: CASSERTAGSGELFF. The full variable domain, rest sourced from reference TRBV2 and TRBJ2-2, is EPEVTQTPSHQVTQMGQEVILRCVPISNHLYFYWYRQILGQKVEFLVSFYNNEISEKSEIFDDQFSVERPDGSNFTLKIRSTKLEDSAMYFCASSERTAGSGELFFGEGSRLTVL.